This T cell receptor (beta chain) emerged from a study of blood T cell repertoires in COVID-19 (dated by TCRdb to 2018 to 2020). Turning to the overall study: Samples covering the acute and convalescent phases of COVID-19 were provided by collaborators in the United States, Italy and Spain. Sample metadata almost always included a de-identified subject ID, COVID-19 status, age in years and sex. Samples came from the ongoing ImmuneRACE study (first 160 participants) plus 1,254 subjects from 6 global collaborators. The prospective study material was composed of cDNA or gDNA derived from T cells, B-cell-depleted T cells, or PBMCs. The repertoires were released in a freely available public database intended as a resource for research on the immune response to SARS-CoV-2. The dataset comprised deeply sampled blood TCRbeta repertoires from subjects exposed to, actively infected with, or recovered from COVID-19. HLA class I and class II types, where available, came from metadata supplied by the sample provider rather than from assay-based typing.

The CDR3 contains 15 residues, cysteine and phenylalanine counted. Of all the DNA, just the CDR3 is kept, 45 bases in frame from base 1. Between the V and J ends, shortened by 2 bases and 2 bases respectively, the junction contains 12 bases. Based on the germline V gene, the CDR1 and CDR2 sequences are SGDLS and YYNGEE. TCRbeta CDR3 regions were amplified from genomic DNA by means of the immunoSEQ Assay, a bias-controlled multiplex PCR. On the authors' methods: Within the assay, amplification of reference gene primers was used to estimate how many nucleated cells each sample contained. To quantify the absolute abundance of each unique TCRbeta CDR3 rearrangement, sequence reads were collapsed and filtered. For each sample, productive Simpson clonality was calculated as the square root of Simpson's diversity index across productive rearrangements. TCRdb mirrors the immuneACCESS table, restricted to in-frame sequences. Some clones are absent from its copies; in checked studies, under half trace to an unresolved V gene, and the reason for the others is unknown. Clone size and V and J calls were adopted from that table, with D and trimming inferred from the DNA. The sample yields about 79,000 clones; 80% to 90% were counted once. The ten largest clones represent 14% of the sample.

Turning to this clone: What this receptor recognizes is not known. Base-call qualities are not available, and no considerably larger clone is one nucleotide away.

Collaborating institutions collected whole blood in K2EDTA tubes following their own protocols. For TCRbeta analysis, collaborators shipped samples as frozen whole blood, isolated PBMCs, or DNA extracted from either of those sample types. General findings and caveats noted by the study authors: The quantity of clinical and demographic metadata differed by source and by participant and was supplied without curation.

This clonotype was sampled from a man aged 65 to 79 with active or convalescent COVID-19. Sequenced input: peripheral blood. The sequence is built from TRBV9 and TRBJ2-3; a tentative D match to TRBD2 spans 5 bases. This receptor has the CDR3 CASSVEELVTDTQYF. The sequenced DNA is TGTGCCAGCAGCGTCGAGGAACTAGTCACAGATACGCAGTATTTT.